Shown below are 26 T cell receptor beta chains from a single sample sequenced in a study of CD8+CD57+ T cells in acquired aplastic anemia (dated by TCRdb to 2017 to 2018). Flow cytometry had shown CD8+CD57+ cell expansion in the patients selected for sequencing. Instrument used: Illumina HiSeq 2000. TCR beta VDJ combination and CDR3 sequence profiling used genomic DNA as the template. TCRdb itself trimmed the public reads at Q25 with fastp, ran MiXCR and retained productive beta chains. Rows are unified per CDR3 protein, each entry keeping the most common DNA and genes. This sample gives under 200,000 distinct CDR3 sequences in total; 48% of them show up just once. About 1.7% of the sample belongs to the ten largest clones. The sample taken for sequencing was sorted CD4+, CD8+, or CD8+CD57+ T cells (not recorded which) from PBMCs. All receptors come from a human donor with aplastic anemia.

This clonotype has only a few counts. The rearrangement uses TRBV27 and TRBJ2-6, with D unclear. Per germline, CDR1 MNHEY and CDR2 SMNVEV (reference sequence). Trimming took 3 bases from V and 1 from J, leaving 10 bases between them. The CDR3 has 16 residues. CDR3 region: CASSLSTRSGANVLTF. CDR3 coding DNA: TGTGCCAGCAGTTTGAGTACCAGATCTGGGGCCAACGTCCTGACTTTC.

Points on this clonotype: The junction departs from germline at one end; a sequencing error may be responsible. The chain recombines TRBV7-9 with TRBJ1-3, with D possibly being TRBD1 (5 bases). Looked up from germline, CDR1 is SEHNR and CDR2 is FQNEAQ (reference sequence). The CDR3 consists of 12 residues. The CDR3 loop reads CASDGGSDTIYF. The CDR3 DNA follows: TGCGCCAGCGACGGGGGTTCAGACACCATATATTTT.

The chain employs TRBV19 and TRBJ2-7; 8 bases map to TRBD1. The CDR3 has 15 amino acids. The germline V gene encodes CDR1 LNHDA and CDR2 SQIVND (reference sequence). The ends lost 3 bases at V and 1 base at J; junction bases unmatched: 5. DNA of the CDR3: TGTGCCAGTAGTATGCGCGACAGGGGATCCTACGAGCAGTACTTC. Protein sequence: CASSMRDRGSYEQYF.

The chain links TRBV19 to TRBJ2-6; no firm D call. Trimming pared 5 bases from V and 3 bases from J, leaving 11 bases between. The CDR3 contains 15 residues. Germline V gene lookup returns CDR1 LNHDA and CDR2 SQIVND (reference sequence). CDR3 residues: CASSPDTLGANVLTF. In nucleotides, the CDR3 is TGTGCCAGTAGTCCCGACACCCTTGGGGCCAACGTCCTGACTTTC. The variable domain in full, completed from reference TRBV19 and TRBJ2-6, reads DGGITQSPKYLFRKEGQNVTLSCEQNLNHDAMYWYRQDPGQGLRLIYYSQIVNDFQKGDIAEGYSVSREKKESFPLTVTSAQKNPTAFYLCASSPDTLGANVLTFGAGSRLTVL.

This clonotype was observed a few times. The chain is built from TRBV7-9 and TRBJ2-5, with D maybe TRBD1 (5 bases). V gave up 5 bases and J gave up 8 bases, with 9 bases separating them. This CDR3 contains 11 residues. The V gene's germline CDR1 is SEHNR and CDR2 FQNEAQ (reference sequence). The CDR3 coding sequence is TGTGCCAGCAGCGCTCAGGGTACCCAGTACTTC. Its translation is CASSAQGTQYF.

This clonotype was recorded many times. The chain has TRBV7-9 and TRBJ2-7, with D possibly matching TRBD2 (5 bases). The V end lost 5 bases, the J end lost 1 base, and 15 bases lay between the germline ends. Germline V gives CDR1 SEHNR, CDR2 FQNEAQ (reference sequence). This CDR3 contains 15 residues. The CDR3 loop is CASSRLGDRSYEQYF. CDR3 sequence (DNA): TGTGCCAGCAGCCGTCTGGGAGATCGGTCCTACGAGCAGTACTTC. The whole variable domain, remainder taken from reference TRBV7-9 and TRBJ2-7, is DTGVSQNPRHKITKRGQNVTFRCDPISEHNRLYWYRQTLGQGPEFLTYFQNEAQLEKSRLLSDRFSAERPKGSFSTLEIQRTEQGDSAMYLCASSRLGDRSYEQYFGPGTRLTVT.

This clonotype showed up many times. The rearrangement uses TRBV7-6 and TRBJ1-1, with D unresolved. The CDR3 is made up of 16 amino acids. Germline V gene sequence: CDR1 SGHVS, CDR2 FNYEAQ. V gave up 1 base and J gave up 0 bases, with 12 bases separating them. This CDR3 is CASSLVFLAMNTEAFF. In DNA, the CDR3 is TGTGCCAGCAGCTTAGTTTTTCTGGCCATGAACACTGAAGCTTTCTTT. Based on the CDR3 plus reference TRBV7-6 and TRBJ1-1, the full variable domain is GAGVSQSPRYKVTKRGQDVALRCDPISGHVSLYWYRQALGQGPEFLTYFNYEAQQDKSGLPNDRFSAERPEGSISTLTIQRTEQRDSAMYRCASSLVFLAMNTEAFFGQGTRLTVV.

The table lists this clonotype with many counts. J is TRBJ2-5 and V is TRBV5-1; 12 bases match TRBD2. The germline V gene encodes CDR1 SGHRS and CDR2 YFSETQ. The CDR3 totals 16 residues. J lost 5 bases, V lost 5 bases, and 10 bases had no gene match. The CDR3 is CASRFELAGGPETQYF. In DNA form, the CDR3 reads TGCGCCAGCAGATTCGAGCTAGCGGGAGGGCCGGAGACCCAGTACTTC.

This clonotype was observed many times. The V and J genes are TRBV6-1 and TRBJ1-2; 7 bases align to TRBD1. The CDR3 is 14 residues long. The trim removed 6 bases at V and 8 bases at J, leaving 12 bases unmatched. Germline CDR1 is MNHNS and CDR2 is SASEGT. In DNA form, the CDR3 reads TGTGCCAGCAGCCCAAATGACAGGGCGCGGGGCTACACCTTC. This codes for CASSPNDRARGYTF.

The V call is TRBV12-3 or TRBV12-4, the J call TRBJ1-1; 8 nucleotides line up with TRBD1. This CDR3 is built from 15 residues. Losses at the gene ends were 5 bases for V and 3 bases for J; bases not matched to a gene: 8. CDR3 region: CASSETGARYTEAFF. In DNA form, the CDR3 reads TGTGCCAGCAGTGAGACAGGGGCGCGGTACACTGAAGCTTTCTTT.

The chain has TRBV25-1 and TRBJ2-7, with 8 bases that match TRBD2. With the DNA end fitting TRBJ2-5 better, the J assignment may be wrong. This CDR3 region has 14 residues. CDR1 is MGHDK, CDR2 SYGVNS, per germline. The CDR3 DNA follows: TGTGCCAGCAGTGCTACGACGGGGGGGCAGACCCAGTACTTC. Translated: CASSATTGGQTQYF.

In DNA, the CDR3 is TGTGCCAGCAGCCTCGGTGGCGGGGGGGCAAAAGATACGCAGTATTTT. Amino acid sequence: CASSLGGGGAKDTQYF. The V and J genes are TRBV3-1 and TRBJ2-3; 9 nucleotides agree with TRBD2. The trim removed 4 bases at V and 5 bases at J, leaving 10 bases unmatched. The CDR3 has 16 residues. Germline CDR1 reads LGHDT; CDR2 reads YNNKEL (reference sequence).

V and J are TRBV24-1 and TRBJ2-3, with 7 bases lining up with TRBD2. In germline, CDR1 is KGHDR, CDR2 SFDVKD. This CDR3 contains 16 residues. J lost 1 base, V lost 5 bases, and 8 bases had no gene match. The CDR3 is CATSARVAGGTDTQYF. CDR3 bases: TGTGCCACCAGTGCTAGAGTTGCGGGAGGCACAGATACGCAGTATTTT.

The chain links TRBV29-1 to TRBJ1-1; no clear D. This CDR3 contains 16 residues. Per germline, CDR1 SQVTM and CDR2 ANQGSEA. The V end was cut by 6 bases, the J end by 3 bases, with 23 bases between. The DNA of the CDR3 is TGCAGCGTCGAACTCCCCCCGCTGGGTAGGGACACTGAAGCTTTCTTT. Residues: CSVELPPLGRDTEAFF.

This clonotype showed up many times. The chain is built from TRBV6-2 or TRBV6-3 and TRBJ1-5; D is perhaps TRBD1 (6 bases). The CDR3 is 16 residues long. The ends were cut back, 2 bases at V and 2 bases at J, with 13 bases in the middle. Germline-derived CDR1 and CDR2 are MNHEY and SVGEGT. DNA for the CDR3: TGTGCCAGCAGTTACAGGGGGGCTAGGGGCAATCAGCCCCAGCATTTT. This sequence encodes CASSYRGARGNQPQHF.

Worth noting for this clonotype: At one of its ends the junction is not consistent with the germline gene, which may arise from a read error. V and J are TRBV4-2 and TRBJ2-3; D gene uncertain. CDR1 is LGHNA and CDR2 is YNFKEQ in the germline V gene. CDR3 length equals 16 residues. Written as DNA, the CDR3 is TGTGCCAGCAGCCAAGAAGCTGGCACAAGCACAGATATGCAGTATTTT. This codes for CASSQEAGTSTDMQYF.

This clonotype was observed a handful of times. The chain combines TRBV18 with TRBJ2-7, with 10 bases fitting TRBD2. This CDR3 has 15 amino acids. After removal of 2 bases from V and 6 bases from J, the junction contained 7 bases not matched to a gene. Germline lookup yields CDR1 KGHSH and CDR2 LQKENI. The CDR3 reads CASSPKREGGSEQYF. CDR3 DNA: TGTGCCAGCTCACCAAAGCGGGAGGGCGGTAGCGAGCAGTACTTC.

J is TRBJ2-5 and V is TRBV29-1; D unresolved. Germline assignment: CDR1 SQVTM and CDR2 ANQGSEA. The CDR3 has 13 amino acids. Deletions cut 1 base from V and 4 bases from J, with 10 bases between. In nucleotides, the CDR3 is TGCAGCGTTGAAGGGCTCAGTCGAGAGACCCAGTACTTC. This sequence encodes CSVEGLSRETQYF.

V and J are TRBV6-1 and TRBJ1-1; possible D gene TRBD1, 5 bases. V gave up 6 bases and J gave up 4 bases, with 12 bases separating them. Germline CDR1 is MNHNS and CDR2 is SASEGT. The length of the CDR3 is 13 residues. The chain's CDR3 is CASRPGGSTEAFF. Written as DNA, the CDR3 is TGTGCCAGCAGGCCTGGGGGTAGCACTGAAGCTTTCTTT.

CDR3 nucleotides: TGTGCCAGCAGCTCACCAGGGGGGAGCAGGGTTGAGCAGTTCTTC. Translation: CASSSPGGSRVEQFF. The V gene is TRBV11-1, the J gene TRBJ2-1, with TRBD1 as a possible D gene (7 bases). The CDR3 sequence is 15 residues long. V was cut by 4 bases and J by 9 bases, with 19 bases left in between. The germline V gene has CDR1 SGHAT and CDR2 FQDESV (reference sequence).

The chain joins TRBV7-3 to TRBJ2-2; D gene ambiguous. V was shortened by 6 bases and J by 1 base, with 9 bases between the two germline ends. Germline-derived CDR1 and CDR2 are SGHTA and FQGTGA. The CDR3 runs 14 residues. CDR3 region: CASREVGNTGELFF. As DNA, the CDR3 is TGTGCCAGCAGGGAAGTGGGGAACACCGGGGAGCTGTTTTTT.

This clonotype was seen only once. This chain joins TRBV20-1 and TRBJ1-2; no firm D call. Germline values: CDR1 DFQATT, CDR2 SNEGSKA (reference sequence). Deletions cut 0 bases from V and 9 bases from J, with 8 bases between. The CDR3 has 11 residues. The CDR3 region is CSARDTPRYTF. For the CDR3, the DNA is TGCAGTGCTAGAGATACCCCCCGCTACACCTTC.

The J gene is TRBJ2-2, the V gene TRBV4-1; 10 nucleotides agree with TRBD2. J was trimmed by 5 bases and V by 0 bases; bases with no gene match: 6. Looked up from germline, CDR1 is MGHRA and CDR2 is YSYEKL. The CDR3 runs to 17 residues. The DNA of the CDR3 is TGCGCCAGCAGCCAAGATGCTAGCGGGAGTCAAACCGGGGAGCTGTTTTTT. The encoded protein is CASSQDASGSQTGELFF.

In its sample, this clonotype was seen a few times. The chain is built from TRBV10-1 and TRBJ2-1, with D perhaps matching TRBD2 (6 bases). V was cut by 6 bases and J by 0 bases, with 18 bases left in between. Germline CDR1 reads WNHNN; CDR2 reads SYGVQD (reference sequence). This CDR3 is 17 amino acids long. The CDR3 is CASSGNTRGSSYNEQFF. The CDR3 region has the DNA TGCGCCAGCAGCGGGAATACCCGGGGGAGCTCCTACAATGAGCAGTTCTTC.

The V and J genes are TRBV7-2 and TRBJ2-5; the match to TRBD2 covers 7 bases. The trim removed 2 bases at V and 4 bases at J, leaving 7 bases unmatched. Per germline, CDR1 SGHTA and CDR2 FQGNSA. The CDR3 is 15 amino acids. CDR3 DNA sequence: TGTGCCAGCAGCTTATGGGGGGGGAGGCGAGAGACCCAGTACTTC. Protein: CASSLWGGRRETQYF.

The chain carries TRBV29-1 and TRBJ2-5, with 7 bases aligning to TRBD1. The junction had 0 bases not matched to a gene; V was cut back by 3 bases and J by 2 bases. This CDR3 is 12 amino acids long. Germline V gene data show CDR1 as SQVTM and CDR2 as ANQGSEA. The DNA for the CDR3 is TGCAGCGTTGACAGGGGGCAAGAGACCCAGTACTTC. Its protein product is CSVDRGQETQYF.